Given below is one T cell receptor beta chain in context. As yet, its antigen is unknown. The CDR3 consists of 15 residues. The V gene lost 3 bases and the J gene lost 0 bases, with 10 bases spanning the gap. Germline values: CDR1 LNHDA, CDR2 SQIVND (reference sequence). This sample is part of a study of T-cell memory formation after mild COVID-19. The study's findings and limits: A subset of responding clones appeared in pre-infection memory, suggesting cross-reactive memory joined. Clones shrinking from day 15 to 85 showed even CD4/CD8 mixes; later expanders tilted CD4+.

From the 5' RACE reads, TCRdb called clonotypes with MiXCR, one entry per CDR3 protein. The repertoire holds roughly 550,000 distinct CDR3 sequences, about 20% seen once, with around 13% in the top ten. The clonotype comes from an adult woman who had mild COVID-19 (a few samples of this study predate the infection). Cell type and time point are not known. Sequenced material: PBMCs or a T cell subset sorted from them (not recorded which). The V call is TRBV19, the J call TRBJ2-3; a possible D gene is TRBD1 (6 bases). The CDR3 reads CASSIRDRSTDTQYF. Written as DNA, the CDR3 is TGTGCCAGTAGTATCCGAGACAGGAGCACAGATACGCAGTATTTT. The complete variable domain, with remaining parts taken from reference TRBV19 and TRBJ2-3, reads DGGITQSPKYLFRKEGQNVTLSCEQNLNHDAMYWYRQDPGQGLRLIYYSQIVNDFQKGDIAEGYSVSREKKESFPLTVTSAQKNPTAFYLCASSIRDRSTDTQYFGPGTRLTVL.